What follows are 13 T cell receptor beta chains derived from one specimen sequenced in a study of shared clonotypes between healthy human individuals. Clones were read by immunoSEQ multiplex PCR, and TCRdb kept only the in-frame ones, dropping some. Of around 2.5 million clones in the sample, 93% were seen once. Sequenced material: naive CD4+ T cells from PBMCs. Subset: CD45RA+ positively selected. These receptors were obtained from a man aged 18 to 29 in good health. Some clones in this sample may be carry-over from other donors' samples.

CDR3 sequence: CASSVGGLLDTQYF. In DNA form, the CDR3 reads TGTGCCAGCAGCGTAGGGGGTCTTCTGGATACGCAGTATTTT. The chain joins TRBV9 to TRBJ2-3; D remains ambiguous. The CDR3 covers 14 residues. V lost 0 bases, J lost 6 bases, and 11 bases lay in between. Germline V CDR1 and CDR2: SGDLS, YYNGEE.

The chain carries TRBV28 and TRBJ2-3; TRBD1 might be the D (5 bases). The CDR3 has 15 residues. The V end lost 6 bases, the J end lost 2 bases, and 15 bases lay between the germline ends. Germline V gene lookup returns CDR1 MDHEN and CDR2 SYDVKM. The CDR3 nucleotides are TGTGCCAGCAGCCCCCCCGACAGAGTCACAGATACGCAGTATTTT. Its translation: CASSPPDRVTDTQYF. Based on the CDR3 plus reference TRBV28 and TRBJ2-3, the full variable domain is DVKVTQSSRYLVKRTGEKVFLECVQDMDHENMFWYRQDPGLGLRLIYFSYDVKMKEKGDIPEGYSVSREKKERFSLILESASTNQTSMYLCASSPPDRVTDTQYFGPGTRLTVL.

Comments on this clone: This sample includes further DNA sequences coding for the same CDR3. In DNA form, the CDR3 reads TGTGCCAGCAGTAGCGGACGGGGCACTGAAGCTTTCTTT. Amino acids: CASSSGRGTEAFF. The chain employs TRBV7-3 and TRBJ1-1; no reliable D call. Trimming cost V 6 bases and J 4 bases, with 12 bases left between them. CDR1 and CDR2 (germline): SGHTA, FQGTGA. CDR3 length: 13 amino acids.

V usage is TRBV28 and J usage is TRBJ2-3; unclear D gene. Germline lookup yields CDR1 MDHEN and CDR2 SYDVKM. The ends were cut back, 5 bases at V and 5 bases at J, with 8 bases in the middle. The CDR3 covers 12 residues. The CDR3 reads CASSLVLDTQYF. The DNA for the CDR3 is TGTGCCAGCAGTCTCGTCCTAGATACGCAGTATTTT.

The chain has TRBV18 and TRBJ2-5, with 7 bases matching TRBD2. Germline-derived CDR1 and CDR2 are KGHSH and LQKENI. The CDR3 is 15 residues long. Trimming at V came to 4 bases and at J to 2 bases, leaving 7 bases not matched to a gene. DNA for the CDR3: TGTGCCAGCTCACTTGGACGGGGAGGGCAAGAGACCCAGTACTTC. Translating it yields CASSLGRGGQETQYF.

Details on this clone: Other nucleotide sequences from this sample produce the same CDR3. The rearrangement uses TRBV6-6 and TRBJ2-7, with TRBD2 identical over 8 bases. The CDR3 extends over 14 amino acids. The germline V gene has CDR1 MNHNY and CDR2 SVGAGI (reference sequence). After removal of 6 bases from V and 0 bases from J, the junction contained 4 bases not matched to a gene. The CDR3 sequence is CASSPSGSSYEQYF. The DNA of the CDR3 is TGTGCCAGCAGCCCCAGCGGGAGCTCCTACGAGCAGTACTTC.

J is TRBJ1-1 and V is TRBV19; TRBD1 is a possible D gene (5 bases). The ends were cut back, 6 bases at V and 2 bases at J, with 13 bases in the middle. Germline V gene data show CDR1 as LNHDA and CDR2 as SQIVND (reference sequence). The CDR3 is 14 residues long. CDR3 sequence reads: CASRTGRLNTEAFF. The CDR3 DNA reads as TGTGCCAGTAGAACGGGACGGCTAAACACTGAAGCTTTCTTT.

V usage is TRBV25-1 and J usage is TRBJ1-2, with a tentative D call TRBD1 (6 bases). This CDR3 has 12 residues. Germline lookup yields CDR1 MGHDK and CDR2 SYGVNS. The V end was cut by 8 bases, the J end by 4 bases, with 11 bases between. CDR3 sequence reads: CASSGAFYGYTF. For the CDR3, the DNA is TGTGCCAGCTCAGGGGCCTTCTATGGCTACACCTTC.

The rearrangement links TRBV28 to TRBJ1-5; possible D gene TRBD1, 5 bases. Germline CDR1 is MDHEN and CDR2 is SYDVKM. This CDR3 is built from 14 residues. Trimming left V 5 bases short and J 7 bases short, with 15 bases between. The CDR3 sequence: CASSPIGGRQPQHF. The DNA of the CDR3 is TGTGCCAGCAGTCCAATCGGGGGGAGGCAGCCCCAGCATTTT.

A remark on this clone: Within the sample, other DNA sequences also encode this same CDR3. CDR3 amino acids: CASSFYYEQYF. CDR3 in DNA: TGTGCCAGCAGCTTCTACTATGAGCAGTACTTC. The chain recombines TRBV11-2 with TRBJ2-7, with unresolved D. CDR1 and CDR2 from the germline V gene are SGHAT and FQNNGV. The length of the CDR3 is 11 residues. Trimming took off 3 bases at V and 7 bases at J, with 7 bases between the two ends.

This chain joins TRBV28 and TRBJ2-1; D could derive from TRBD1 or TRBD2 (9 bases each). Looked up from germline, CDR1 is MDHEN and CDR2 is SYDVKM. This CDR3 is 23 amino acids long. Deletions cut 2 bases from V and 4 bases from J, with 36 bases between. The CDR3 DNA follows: TGTGCCAGCAGTTTAGTTGGGACAGGGATGTATAGCGGGAGTTGGGCCCAATACAATGAGCAGTTCTTC. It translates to CASSLVGTGMYSGSWAQYNEQFF.

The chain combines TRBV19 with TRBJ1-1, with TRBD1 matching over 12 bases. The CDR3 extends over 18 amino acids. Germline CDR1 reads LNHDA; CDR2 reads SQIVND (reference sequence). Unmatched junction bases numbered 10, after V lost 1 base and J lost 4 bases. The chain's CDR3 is CASSIAPGTGGSSTEAFF. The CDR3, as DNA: TGTGCCAGTAGTATAGCCCCCGGGACAGGGGGCAGTAGCACTGAAGCTTTCTTT. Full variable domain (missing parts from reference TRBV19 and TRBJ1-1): DGGITQSPKYLFRKEGQNVTLSCEQNLNHDAMYWYRQDPGQGLRLIYYSQIVNDFQKGDIAEGYSVSREKKESFPLTVTSAQKNPTAFYLCASSIAPGTGGSSTEAFFGQGTRLTVV.

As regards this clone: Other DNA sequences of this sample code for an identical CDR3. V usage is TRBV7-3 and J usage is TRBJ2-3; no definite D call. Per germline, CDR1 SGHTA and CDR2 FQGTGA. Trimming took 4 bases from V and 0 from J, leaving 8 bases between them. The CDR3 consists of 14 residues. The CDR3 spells CASSSRTSTDTQYF. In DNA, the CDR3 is TGTGCCAGCAGCTCAAGGACCAGCACAGATACGCAGTATTTT.